One sample yielded the 29 T cell receptor beta chains listed below, sequenced in a study of cytomegalovirus exposure and HLA in healthy donors. In the PCR, 60 Vbeta and 13 Jbeta primers were used. Repertoires were generated with immunoSEQ multiplex PCR, while TCRdb's copy carries only in-frame clones and drops some. The sample lists some 140,000 clones; about 80% were seen once. Sequencing input: PBMCs. All receptors derive from a man younger than 40 in good health.

There are a few counts of this clone. The rearrangement links TRBV27 to TRBJ2-2; no definite D call. Germline V CDR1 and CDR2: MNHEY, SMNVEV (reference sequence). V was shortened by 6 bases and J by 4 bases, with 9 bases between the two germline ends. The CDR3 sequence is 13 residues long. CDR3 sequence: CASRTLGTGELFF. In DNA, the CDR3 is TGTGCCAGCAGGACCCTAGGCACCGGGGAGCTGTTTTTT.

The chain is built from TRBV7-9 and TRBJ1-2; D not resolved. The CDR3 length is 15 residues. The germline V and J ends were trimmed by 1 base and 1 base, with 10 bases remaining between them. Germline CDR1 and CDR2: SEHNR and FQNEAQ (reference sequence). The CDR3 DNA reads TGTGCCAGCAGCTTAGGTTCAGGAGGTAACTATGGCTACACCTTC. Its translation is CASSLGSGGNYGYTF.

This chain connects TRBV7-9 to TRBJ2-7; 8 bases line up with TRBD1. The CDR3 loop spans 13 amino acids. With V trimmed by 5 bases and J by 2 bases, 2 bases remained unmatched. Germline V gene lookup returns CDR1 SEHNR and CDR2 FQNEAQ (reference sequence). The CDR3, as DNA: TGTGCCAGCAGCCCACAGGGGGCCTACGAGCAGTACTTC. Translated: CASSPQGAYEQYF.

Comments on this clone: Mismatch with germline at one junction end may stem from a read error. As DNA, the CDR3 is TGTGCCAGCAGCTTGGATGGGAGTAAGGGACTAAGGAACACTAAAGCTTTCTTT. Protein: CASSLDGSKGLRNTKAFF. V and J are TRBV5-4 and TRBJ1-1; maybe TRBD1 (5 bases). The CDR3 has 18 residues. Looked up from germline, CDR1 is SGHNT and CDR2 is YYREEE (reference sequence).

This clone turned up a few times. The V gene is TRBV19, the J gene TRBJ2-1; TRBD2 matches at 10 bases. With V trimmed by 3 bases and J by 7 bases, 6 bases remained unmatched. Germline CDR1 and CDR2: LNHDA and SQIVND (reference sequence). The CDR3 spans 15 residues. The CDR3 DNA follows: TGTGCCAGTAGTATGGCGCCTAGCGGGAGAAATGAGCAGTTCTTC. Translation gives CASSMAPSGRNEQFF.

V and J are TRBV28 and TRBJ1-5; TRBD1 aligns across 7 bases. In germline, CDR1 is MDHEN, CDR2 SYDVKM. The CDR3 contains 16 residues. V shed 2 bases, J shed 3 bases, and the junction held 7 bases outside the gene matches. Here the CDR3 reads CASSLARDRSNQPQHF. CDR3 nucleotides: TGTGCCAGCAGTTTAGCCCGGGACAGATCCAATCAGCCCCAGCATTTT.

The chain joins TRBV29-1 to TRBJ2-1; D is perhaps TRBD2 (8 bases). Trimming removed 8 bases at V and 9 bases at J, with 32 bases between. This CDR3 spans 17 amino acids. Germline CDR1 reads SQVTM; CDR2 reads ANQGSEA. The CDR3 here is CSSDKGAGLDSYGEQFF. CDR3 DNA: TGCAGCTCTGATAAGGGGGCGGGACTAGATTCCTACGGTGAGCAGTTCTTC.

V is TRBV11-3 and J is TRBJ1-3, with 8 bases aligning to TRBD1. The CDR3 sequence is 14 residues long. Germline V gene data show CDR1 as SGHNT and CDR2 as YENEEA. V dropped 5 bases and J dropped 4; count of bases not matched to a gene: 4. CDR3 sequence: CASSEDRAGNTIYF. CDR3 bases: TGTGCCAGCAGCGAGGACAGGGCGGGAAACACCATATATTTT.

This clone was picked up a small number of times. The rearrangement joins TRBV11-2 to TRBJ2-1, with 7 bases that match TRBD1. The CDR3 covers 17 residues. CDR1 is SGHAT and CDR2 is FQNNGV in the germline V gene. After removal of 4 bases from V and 0 bases from J, the junction contained 9 bases not matched to a gene. CDR3 DNA: TGTGCCAGCAGCTCTCATAGGGGGCCGCTCTCCTACAATGAGCAGTTCTTC. This sequence encodes CASSSHRGPLSYNEQFF.

This chain links TRBV13 with TRBJ1-6; D might be TRBD1 (5 bases). The CDR3 has 15 amino acids. Trimming stripped 7 bases from V and 7 bases from J, with 17 bases between. Germline assignment: CDR1 PRHDT and CDR2 FYEKMQ (reference sequence). CDR3 protein: CASTLVGTGNSPLHF. Here the CDR3 DNA reads TGTGCCAGCACCCTAGTGGGGACTGGCAATTCACCCCTCCACTTT.

The genes are TRBV18 and TRBJ2-7; tentatively, D is TRBD1 (5 bases). The CDR3 sequence is 14 residues long. The germline V and J ends were trimmed by 3 bases and 7 bases, with 16 bases remaining between them. In germline, CDR1 is KGHSH, CDR2 LQKENI. The CDR3: CASSPGSGRWEQYF. Here the CDR3 DNA reads TGTGCCAGCTCACCTGGGTCAGGGCGATGGGAGCAGTACTTC.

The chain combines TRBV6-5 with TRBJ2-7, with TRBD2 matching 9 bases. The ends lost 2 bases at V and 3 bases at J; junction bases unmatched: 2. The CDR3 contains 14 residues. The V gene's germline CDR1 is MNHEY and CDR2 SVGAGI. CDR3 amino acids: CASSYTTSGYEQYF. The CDR3 coding sequence is TGTGCCAGCAGTTACACGACTAGCGGCTACGAGCAGTACTTC.

This chain uses TRBV18 with TRBJ2-7; the match to TRBD2 covers 7 bases. CDR3 length equals 15 residues. V lost 6 bases to trimming and J lost 3 bases; unmatched junction nucleotides: 11. Germline CDR1 is KGHSH and CDR2 is LQKENI. The CDR3 DNA follows: TGTGCCAGCTCCCGTCCCGAGCGGGGCCACTACGAGCAGTACTTC. Its protein product is CASSRPERGHYEQYF. Full variable domain (missing parts from reference TRBV18 and TRBJ2-7): NAGVMQNPRHLVRRRGQEARLRCSPMKGHSHVYWYRQLPEEGLKFMVYLQKENIIDESGMPKERFSAEFPKEGPSILRIQQVVRGDSAAYFCASSRPERGHYEQYFGPGTRLTVT.

The chain links TRBV19 to TRBJ1-2; 8 bases align to TRBD1. Germline trimming cut 7 bases from V and 6 bases from J; bases unmatched to any gene: 10. CDR3 size: 14 residues. CDR1 LNHDA and CDR2 SQIVND come from the germline V gene (reference sequence). The CDR3 DNA sequence: TGTGCCAGTACCCCCGGGGGGACAGGAGATGGCTACACCTTC. This encodes CASTPGGTGDGYTF.

V gene TRBV5-1 combines with J gene TRBJ1-2, with D perhaps matching TRBD1 (5 bases). V was clipped by 0 bases and J by 0 bases, with 12 bases between them. In germline, CDR1 is SGHRS, CDR2 YFSETQ. This CDR3 comprises 16 residues. In nucleotides, the CDR3 is TGCGCCAGCAGCTTGGAGCAGGGCCGTCCTAACTATGGCTACACCTTC. Translation: CASSLEQGRPNYGYTF. Based on the CDR3 plus reference TRBV5-1 and TRBJ1-2, the full variable domain is KAGVTQTPRYLIKTRGQQVTLSCSPISGHRSVSWYQQTPGQGLQFLFEYFSETQRNKGNFPGRFSGRQFSNSRSEMNVSTLELGDSALYLCASSLEQGRPNYGYTFGSGTRLTVV.

V usage is TRBV7-9 and J usage is TRBJ1-5, with no clear D. The length of the CDR3 is 12 residues. With 3 bases removed from V and 4 bases from J, the gap between germline ends came to 4 bases. CDR1 and CDR2 from the germline V gene are SEHNR and FQNEAQ (reference sequence). In DNA form, the CDR3 reads TGTGCCAGCAGCTTCCCGAATCAGCCCCAGCATTTT. Its translation is CASSFPNQPQHF. The full variable domain, in which reference TRBV7-9 and TRBJ1-5 provide the parts outside the CDR3, is DTGVSQNPRHKITKRGQNVTFRCDPISEHNRLYWYRQTLGQGPEFLTYFQNEAQLEKSRLLSDRFSAERPKGSFSTLEIQRTEQGDSAMYLCASSFPNQPQHFGDGTRLSIL.

This chain joins TRBV12-5 and TRBJ1-1; D is ambiguous. Trimming removed 0 bases from V and 7 bases from J, with 9 bases in between. CDR3 length: 13 amino acids. Germline V gene data show CDR1 as LGHNT and CDR2 as FRNRAP. CDR3 sequence reads: CASGLVDSGEAFF. The DNA of the CDR3 is TGTGCTAGTGGTTTGGTAGATTCGGGTGAAGCTTTCTTT.

This clone was seen a single time. The chain recombines TRBV7-2 with TRBJ2-2, with D tentatively TRBD1 (6 bases). Germline CDR1 is SGHTA and CDR2 is FQGNSA. Trimming removed 1 base from V and 14 bases from J, with 17 bases in between. The CDR3 totals 14 residues. The CDR3 protein is CASSLGAGADRLFF. CDR3 DNA sequence: TGTGCCAGCAGCTTAGGGGCAGGGGCCGACCGCCTGTTTTTT.

This clone was picked up a small number of times. The gene calls are TRBV25-1 and TRBJ1-4; 8 nucleotides align to TRBD1. Germline CDR1 reads MGHDK; CDR2 reads SYGVNS. Trimming removed 4 bases from V and 8 bases from J; junction bases left unmatched: 9. The CDR3 loop spans 15 amino acids. The CDR3 DNA reads TGTGCCAGCAGTGGACAGGGGTTTCTAGGAGAAAAACTGTTTTTT. Translated, it gives CASSGQGFLGEKLFF.

The chain has TRBV9 and TRBJ2-5, with 8 nucleotides matching TRBD2. V shed 0 bases and J 5 bases; nucleotides not matched to a gene: 9. This CDR3 has 16 residues. Germline V gene data show CDR1 as SGDLS and CDR2 as YYNGEE. The CDR3: CASSVAGGPLGETQYF. The CDR3 DNA reads TGTGCCAGCAGCGTAGCGGGAGGGCCTCTGGGTGAGACCCAGTACTTC.

In its sample, this clone was seen a few times. The chain has TRBV19 and TRBJ2-5; the D is unclear. This CDR3 has 13 amino acids. V lost 5 bases, J lost 0 bases, and 7 bases lay in between. Germline CDR1 and CDR2: LNHDA and SQIVND (reference sequence). The CDR3 loop reads CASSGGYQETQYF. The CDR3 bases are TGTGCCAGTAGTGGTGGCTACCAAGAGACCCAGTACTTC.

V is TRBV4-1 and J is TRBJ1-6, with 9 bases matching TRBD1. V gave up 0 bases and J gave up 9 bases; unmatched junction bases: 9. The CDR3 runs 17 residues. CDR1 and CDR2 from the germline V gene are MGHRA and YSYEKL. The CDR3 spells CASSQDPPGTGISPLHF. The CDR3 DNA is TGCGCCAGCAGCCAAGACCCCCCCGGGACAGGGATTTCACCCCTCCACTTT.

CDR3 residues: CATSAPRAGRYEQYF. The CDR3 bases are TGTGCCACCAGCGCTCCCAGGGCGGGGCGCTACGAGCAGTACTTC. This chain links TRBV15 with TRBJ2-7, with D perhaps TRBD2 (6 bases). V gave up 5 bases and J gave up 3 bases, with 17 bases separating them. The CDR3 runs to 15 residues. Germline CDR1 LNHNV, CDR2 YYDKDF (reference sequence).

Only a few counts were recorded for this clone. The chain uses TRBV5-6 and TRBJ2-3; TRBD2 matches at 8 bases. CDR1 is SGHDT and CDR2 is YYEEEE in the germline V gene. The CDR3 spans 16 residues. Losses at the gene ends were 2 bases for V and 3 bases for J; bases not matched to a gene: 8. The CDR3 DNA sequence: TGTGCCAGCAGCTTTACGAGCGGGAGTCGAACAGATACGCAGTATTTT. It codes for CASSFTSGSRTDTQYF.

The chain recombines TRBV6-6 with TRBJ2-7, with 7 bases fitting TRBD1. V trimming: 0 bases; J trimming: 10 bases; junction bases outside the gene matches: 6. CDR1 and CDR2 from the germline V gene are MNHNY and SVGAGI (reference sequence). CDR3 length equals 13 residues. This CDR3 reads CASSYSDRVDQYF. DNA for the CDR3: TGTGCCAGCAGTTACTCAGACAGGGTAGATCAGTACTTC.

The chain couples TRBV5-4 to TRBJ2-1, with 9 bases matching TRBD2. This CDR3 spans 16 amino acids. Germline V gene data show CDR1 as SGHNT and CDR2 as YYREEE (reference sequence). With V trimmed by 2 bases and J by 6 bases, 9 bases remained unmatched. CDR3 sequence: CASSFRILAGTNEQFF. DNA for the CDR3: TGTGCCAGCAGCTTTCGGATCCTAGCGGGAACCAATGAGCAGTTCTTC.

This chain joins TRBV5-6 and TRBJ2-1; 8 bases match TRBD1. Germline V gene data show CDR1 as SGHDT and CDR2 as YYEEEE. There are 15 residues in the CDR3. Germline trimming cut 4 bases from V and 3 bases from J; bases unmatched to any gene: 6. The CDR3 DNA reads as TGTGCCAGCAGCGCCCGGGACAGGTTCTACAATGAGCAGTTCTTC. Amino acid sequence: CASSARDRFYNEQFF.

The rearrangement joins TRBV18 to TRBJ2-1; 15 nucleotides agree with TRBD2. Germline V lookup: CDR1 KGHSH, CDR2 LQKENI. With 7 bases clipped from V and 7 bases from J, the junction kept 5 bases outside the gene matches. This CDR3 spans 15 amino acids. The CDR3 reads CASWGLAGGANEQFF. The CDR3 DNA follows: TGTGCCAGCTGGGGACTAGCGGGAGGTGCGAATGAGCAGTTCTTC.

The chain carries TRBV11-2 and TRBJ2-1; D gene uncertain. Germline-derived CDR1 and CDR2 are SGHAT and FQNNGV. The CDR3 runs to 16 residues. V was clipped by 0 bases and J by 1 base, with 10 bases between them. Written as DNA, the CDR3 is TGTGCCAGCAGCTTAGATCAGGTAGGATCCTACAATGAGCAGTTCTTC. It is translated as CASSLDQVGSYNEQFF.